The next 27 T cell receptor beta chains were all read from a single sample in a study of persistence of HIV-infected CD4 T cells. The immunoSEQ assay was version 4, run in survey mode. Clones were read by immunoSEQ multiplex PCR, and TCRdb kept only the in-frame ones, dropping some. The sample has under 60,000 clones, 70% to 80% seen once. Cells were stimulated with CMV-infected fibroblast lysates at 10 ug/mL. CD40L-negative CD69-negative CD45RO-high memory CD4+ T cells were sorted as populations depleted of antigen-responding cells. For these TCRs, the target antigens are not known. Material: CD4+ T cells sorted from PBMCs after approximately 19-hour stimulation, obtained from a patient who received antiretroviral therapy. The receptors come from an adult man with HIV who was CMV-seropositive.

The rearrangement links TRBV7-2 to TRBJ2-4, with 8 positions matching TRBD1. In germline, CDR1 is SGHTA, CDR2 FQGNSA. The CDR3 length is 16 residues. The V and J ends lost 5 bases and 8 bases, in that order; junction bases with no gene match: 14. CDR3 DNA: TGTGCCAGCAGCCCCGGGACAGGCCGGGTAAGCGACATTCAGTACTTC. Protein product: CASSPGTGRVSDIQYF.

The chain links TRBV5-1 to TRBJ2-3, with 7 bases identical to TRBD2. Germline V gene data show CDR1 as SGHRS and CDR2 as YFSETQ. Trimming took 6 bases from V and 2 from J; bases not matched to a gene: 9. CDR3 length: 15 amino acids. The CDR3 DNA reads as TGCGCCAGCAATCGGGAAGCGGGGAACACAGATACGCAGTATTTT. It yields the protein CASNREAGNTDTQYF.

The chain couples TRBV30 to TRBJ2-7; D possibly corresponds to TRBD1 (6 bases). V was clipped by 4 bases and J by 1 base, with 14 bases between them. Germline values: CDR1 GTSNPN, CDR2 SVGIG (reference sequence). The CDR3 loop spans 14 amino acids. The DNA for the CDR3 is TGTGCCTGGACCCGTCCCGGGACATCCTACGAGCAGTACTTC. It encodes CAWTRPGTSYEQYF.

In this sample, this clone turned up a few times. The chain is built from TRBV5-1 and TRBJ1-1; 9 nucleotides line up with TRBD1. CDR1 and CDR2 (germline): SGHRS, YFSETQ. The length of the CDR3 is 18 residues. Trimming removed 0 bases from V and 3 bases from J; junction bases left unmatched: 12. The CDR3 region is CASSLARTGDLLYTEAFF. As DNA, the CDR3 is TGCGCCAGCAGCTTGGCCCGGACAGGGGACTTGTTGTACACTGAAGCTTTCTTT.

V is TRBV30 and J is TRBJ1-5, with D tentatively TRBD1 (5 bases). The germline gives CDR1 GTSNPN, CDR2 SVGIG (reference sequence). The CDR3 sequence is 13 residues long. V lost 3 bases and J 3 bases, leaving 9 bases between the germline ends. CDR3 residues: CAWSGGANQPQHF. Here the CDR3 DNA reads TGTGCCTGGAGCGGCGGGGCCAATCAGCCCCAGCATTTT.

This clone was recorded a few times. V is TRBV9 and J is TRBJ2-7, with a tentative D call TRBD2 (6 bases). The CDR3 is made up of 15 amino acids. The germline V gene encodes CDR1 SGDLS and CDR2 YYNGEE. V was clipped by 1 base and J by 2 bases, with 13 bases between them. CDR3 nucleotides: TGTGCCAGCAGCGTACTAGGGGACTCTCCCTACGAGCAGTACTTC. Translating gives CASSVLGDSPYEQYF.

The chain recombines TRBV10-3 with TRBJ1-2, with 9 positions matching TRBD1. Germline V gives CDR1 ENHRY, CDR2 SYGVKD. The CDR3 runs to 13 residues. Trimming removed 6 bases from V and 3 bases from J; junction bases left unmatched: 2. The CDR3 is CAISRDRDYGYTF. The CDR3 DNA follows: TGTGCCATCAGCCGGGACAGGGACTATGGCTACACCTTC.

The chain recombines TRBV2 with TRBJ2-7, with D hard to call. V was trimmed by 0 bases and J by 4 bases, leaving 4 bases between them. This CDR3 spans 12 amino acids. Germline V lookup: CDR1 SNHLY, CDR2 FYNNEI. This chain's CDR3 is CASSEAEYEQYF. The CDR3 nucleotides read TGTGCCAGCAGTGAAGCCGAGTACGAGCAGTACTTC.

The CDR3 protein is CSGHFNYDNEQFF. CDR3 DNA: TGCAGCGGGCATTTTAATTACGACAATGAGCAGTTCTTC. The rearrangement links TRBV29-1 to TRBJ2-1; D not resolved. The length of the CDR3 is 13 residues. Trimming removed 7 bases at V and 5 bases at J, with 15 bases between. The germline V gene has CDR1 SQVTM and CDR2 ANQGSEA.

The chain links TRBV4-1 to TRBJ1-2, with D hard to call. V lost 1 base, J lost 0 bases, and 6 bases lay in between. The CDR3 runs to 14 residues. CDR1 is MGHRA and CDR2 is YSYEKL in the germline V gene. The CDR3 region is CASSQAATNYGYTF. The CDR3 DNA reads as TGCGCCAGCAGCCAAGCCGCAACTAACTATGGCTACACCTTC.

CDR3 residues: CATSATSGRTDTQYF. The CDR3 nucleotides are TGTGCCACCAGCGCGACTAGCGGCAGAACAGATACGCAGTATTTT. V gene TRBV24-1 combines with J gene TRBJ2-3; TRBD2 matches 9 bases. This CDR3 comprises 15 residues. Trimming removed 7 bases from V and 3 bases from J; junction bases left unmatched: 7. CDR1 and CDR2 from the germline V gene are KGHDR and SFDVKD.

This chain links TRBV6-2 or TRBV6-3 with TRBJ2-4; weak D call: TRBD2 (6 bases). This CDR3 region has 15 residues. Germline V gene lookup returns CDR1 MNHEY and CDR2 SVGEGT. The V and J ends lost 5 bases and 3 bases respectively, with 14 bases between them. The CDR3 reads CASSLFIADKNIQYF. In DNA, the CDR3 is TGTGCCAGCAGTCTCTTTATAGCGGACAAAAACATTCAGTACTTC.

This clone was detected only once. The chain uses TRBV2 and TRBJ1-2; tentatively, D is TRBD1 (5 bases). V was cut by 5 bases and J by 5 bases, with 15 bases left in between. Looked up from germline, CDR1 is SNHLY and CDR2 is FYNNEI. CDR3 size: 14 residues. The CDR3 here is CASSHSGVGYGYTF. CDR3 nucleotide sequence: TGTGCCAGCAGTCATTCGGGGGTGGGGTATGGCTACACCTTC.

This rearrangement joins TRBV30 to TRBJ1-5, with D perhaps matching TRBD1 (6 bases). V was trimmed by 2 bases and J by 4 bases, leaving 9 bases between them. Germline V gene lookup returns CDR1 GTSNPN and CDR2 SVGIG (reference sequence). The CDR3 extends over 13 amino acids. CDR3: CAWSPTGNQPQHF. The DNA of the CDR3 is TGTGCCTGGAGTCCTACAGGGAATCAGCCCCAGCATTTT.

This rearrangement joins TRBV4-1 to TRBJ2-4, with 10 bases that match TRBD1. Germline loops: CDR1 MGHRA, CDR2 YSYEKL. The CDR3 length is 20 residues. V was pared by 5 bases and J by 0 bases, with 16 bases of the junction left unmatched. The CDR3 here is CASSSQGSGTGDLAKNIQYF. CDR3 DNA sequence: TGCGCCAGCAGCTCCCAGGGGTCCGGGACAGGGGATCTAGCCAAAAACATTCAGTACTTC.

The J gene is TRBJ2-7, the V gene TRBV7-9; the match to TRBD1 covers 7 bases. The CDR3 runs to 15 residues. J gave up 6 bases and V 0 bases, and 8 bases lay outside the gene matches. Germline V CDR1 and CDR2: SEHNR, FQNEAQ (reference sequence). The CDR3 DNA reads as TGTGCCAGCAGCTTAGCAGTAGGGGGCCAGGGCGAGCAGTACTTC. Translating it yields CASSLAVGGQGEQYF. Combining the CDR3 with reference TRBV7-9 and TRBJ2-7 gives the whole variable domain DTGVSQNPRHKITKRGQNVTFRCDPISEHNRLYWYRQTLGQGPEFLTYFQNEAQLEKSRLLSDRFSAERPKGSFSTLEIQRTEQGDSAMYLCASSLAVGGQGEQYFGPGTRLTVT.

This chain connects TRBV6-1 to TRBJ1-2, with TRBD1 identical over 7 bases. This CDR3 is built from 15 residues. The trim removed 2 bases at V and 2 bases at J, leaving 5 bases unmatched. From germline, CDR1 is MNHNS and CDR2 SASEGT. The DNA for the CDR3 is TGTGCCAGCAGTGAACTAACAGGGGCCAACTATGGCTACACCTTC. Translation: CASSELTGANYGYTF.

The CDR3 reads CASSSGGAPLHF. CDR3 DNA: TGTGCCAGCAGCTCCGGTGGCGCACCCCTCCACTTT. This sequence joins TRBV5-6 and TRBJ1-6; no clear D gene. The CDR3 has 12 residues. Trimming removed 3 bases from V and 11 bases from J, with 9 bases in between. Germline CDR1 and CDR2: SGHDT and YYEEEE.

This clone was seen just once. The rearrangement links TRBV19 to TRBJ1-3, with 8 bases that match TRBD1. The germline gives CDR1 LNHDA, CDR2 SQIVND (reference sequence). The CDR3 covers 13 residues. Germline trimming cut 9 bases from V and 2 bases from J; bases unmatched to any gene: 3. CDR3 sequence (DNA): TGTGCCAGCGAGACAGGGGCTGGAAACACCATATATTTT. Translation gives CASETGAGNTIYF.

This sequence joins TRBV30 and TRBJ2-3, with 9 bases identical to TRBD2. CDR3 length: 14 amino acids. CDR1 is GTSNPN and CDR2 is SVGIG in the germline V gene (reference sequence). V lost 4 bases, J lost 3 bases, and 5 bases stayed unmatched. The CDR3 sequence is CAWTRLAGTDTQYF. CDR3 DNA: TGTGCCTGGACGCGGCTAGCGGGGACAGATACGCAGTATTTT.

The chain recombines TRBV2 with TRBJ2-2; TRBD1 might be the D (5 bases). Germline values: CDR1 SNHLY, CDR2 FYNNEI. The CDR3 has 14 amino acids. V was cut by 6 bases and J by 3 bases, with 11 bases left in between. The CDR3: CASRDIAYTGELFF. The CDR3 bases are TGTGCCAGCAGGGACATAGCCTACACCGGGGAGCTGTTTTTT.

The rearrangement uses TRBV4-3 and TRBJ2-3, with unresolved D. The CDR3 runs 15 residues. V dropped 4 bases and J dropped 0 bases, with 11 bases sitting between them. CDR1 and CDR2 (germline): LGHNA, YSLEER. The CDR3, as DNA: TGCGCCAGCAGCCTCCTTGGCGGTAGCACAGATACGCAGTATTTT. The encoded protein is CASSLLGGSTDTQYF.

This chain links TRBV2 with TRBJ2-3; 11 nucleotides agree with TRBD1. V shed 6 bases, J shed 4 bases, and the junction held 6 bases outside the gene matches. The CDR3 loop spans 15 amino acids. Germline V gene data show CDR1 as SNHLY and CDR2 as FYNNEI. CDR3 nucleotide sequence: TGTGCCAGCAGGGGGACAGGGGGAACCCCAGATACGCAGTATTTT. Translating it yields CASRGTGGTPDTQYF.

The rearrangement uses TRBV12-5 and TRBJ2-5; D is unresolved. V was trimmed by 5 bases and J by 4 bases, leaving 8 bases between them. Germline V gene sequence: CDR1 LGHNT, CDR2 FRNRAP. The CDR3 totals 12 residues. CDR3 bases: TGTGCTAGTGGTAAATTAGGAGAGACCCAGTACTTC. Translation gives CASGKLGETQYF.

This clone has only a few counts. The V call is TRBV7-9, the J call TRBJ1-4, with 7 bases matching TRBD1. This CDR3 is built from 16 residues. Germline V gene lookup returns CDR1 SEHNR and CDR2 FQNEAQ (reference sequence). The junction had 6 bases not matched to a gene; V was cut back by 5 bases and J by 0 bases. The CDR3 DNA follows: TGTGCCAGCAGCCCTACAGGGGTTGCAACTAATGAAAAACTGTTTTTT. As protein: CASSPTGVATNEKLFF.

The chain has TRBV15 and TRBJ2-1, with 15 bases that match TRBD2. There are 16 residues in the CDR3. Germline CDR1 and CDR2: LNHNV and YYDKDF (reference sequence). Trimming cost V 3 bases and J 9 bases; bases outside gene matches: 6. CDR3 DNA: TGTGCCACCAGCAGGCTGAGGACTAGCGGGAGGGGTGAGCAGTTCTTC. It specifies CATSRLRTSGRGEQFF.

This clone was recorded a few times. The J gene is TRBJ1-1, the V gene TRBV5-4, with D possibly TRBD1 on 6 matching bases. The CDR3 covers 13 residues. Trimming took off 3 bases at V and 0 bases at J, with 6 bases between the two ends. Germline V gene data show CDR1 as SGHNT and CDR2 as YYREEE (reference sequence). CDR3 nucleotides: TGTGCCAGCAGCTGGGACATGAACACTGAAGCTTTCTTT. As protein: CASSWDMNTEAFF.